Below, 32 T cell receptor beta chains from the same sample are listed, as sequenced in a study of blood T cell repertoires in COVID-19. Using immunoSEQ multiplex PCR, the repertoire was profiled, and TCRdb retains in-frame clones only, with some absent. The data contain some 70,000 clones, roughly 89% of them singletons. Source material: peripheral blood. The source is a man aged 55 to 70 with acute or convalescent COVID-19.

The rearrangement links TRBV5-1 to TRBJ1-1; D gene unclear. Trimming pared 0 bases from V and 7 bases from J, leaving 13 bases between. The CDR3 spans 14 residues. From germline, CDR1 is SGHRS and CDR2 YFSETQ. The CDR3 here is CASSLGMRVGEAFF. CDR3 DNA sequence: TGCGCCAGCAGCTTGGGTATGCGGGTGGGTGAAGCTTTCTTT.

The chain combines TRBV6-5 with TRBJ1-1, with D possibly matching TRBD1 (5 bases). CDR3 length: 15 amino acids. V was trimmed by 7 bases and J by 1 base, leaving 16 bases between them. From germline, CDR1 is MNHEY and CDR2 SVGAGI. In DNA form, the CDR3 reads TGTGCCAGCACAAACGGGGGGTCCGGGAACACTGAAGCTTTCTTT. Its translation is CASTNGGSGNTEAFF.

The V and J genes are TRBV19 and TRBJ2-3; 9 bases align to TRBD1. The length of the CDR3 is 16 residues. V lost 3 bases and J lost 4; bases outside the gene matches: 8. Per the germline V gene, CDR1 is LNHDA and CDR2 is SQIVND (reference sequence). The CDR3 bases are TGTGCCAGTAGTATCCTGGGACAGGGTTCAGCAGATACGCAGTATTTT. Its translation: CASSILGQGSADTQYF.

V and J are TRBV5-4 and TRBJ2-1; a possible D gene is TRBD1 (5 bases). The CDR3 extends over 14 amino acids. V was shortened by 0 bases and J by 9 bases, with 13 bases between the two germline ends. The germline gives CDR1 SGHNT, CDR2 YYREEE (reference sequence). The CDR3: CASSLAGREGEQFF. Here the CDR3 DNA reads TGTGCCAGCAGCTTGGCAGGCAGGGAAGGTGAGCAGTTCTTC.

CDR3 bases: TGTGCCAGCAGGGAGGGGCCAAATGAGCAGTTCTTC. Amino acids: CASREGPNEQFF. The gene calls are TRBV6-5 and TRBJ2-1; perhaps TRBD2 as D (6 bases). The germline V and J ends were trimmed by 6 bases and 7 bases, with 10 bases remaining between them. This CDR3 is 12 amino acids long. Germline V gene lookup returns CDR1 MNHEY and CDR2 SVGAGI.

The chain is built from TRBV25-1 and TRBJ2-1; D unclear. The germline V gene encodes CDR1 MGHDK and CDR2 SYGVNS. The CDR3 contains 13 residues. Trimming took off 3 bases at V and 4 bases at J, with 7 bases between the two ends. In DNA form, the CDR3 reads TGTGCCAGCAGTGATCCGAGTTACAATGAGCAGTTCTTC. Its translation is CASSDPSYNEQFF.

This clone is a singleton in its sample. The chain couples TRBV6-5 to TRBJ1-4, with D possibly being TRBD1 (5 bases). V lost 6 bases, J lost 0 bases, and 8 bases lay in between. The CDR3 spans 14 residues. In germline, CDR1 is MNHEY, CDR2 SVGAGI. CDR3: CASRLTATNEKLFF. As DNA, the CDR3 is TGTGCCAGCAGACTGACAGCAACTAATGAAAAACTGTTTTTT.

The gene calls are TRBV5-1 and TRBJ1-1; TRBD1 aligns across 9 bases. Germline V CDR1 and CDR2: SGHRS, YFSETQ. After removal of 4 bases from V and 3 bases from J, the junction contained 4 bases not matched to a gene. The CDR3 is made up of 14 amino acids. The CDR3 reads CASSTGGADTEAFF. The CDR3 DNA follows: TGCGCCAGCAGCACAGGGGGCGCGGACACTGAAGCTTTCTTT.

The chain uses TRBV5-1 and TRBJ2-1, with D perhaps TRBD2 (5 bases). V lost 0 bases, J lost 5 bases, and 18 bases lay in between. The CDR3 length is 17 residues. Germline V gives CDR1 SGHRS, CDR2 YFSETQ. For the CDR3, the DNA is TGCGCCAGCAGCTTGGGATCTAGCTTAACGACCAACAATGAGCAGTTCTTC. Amino acids: CASSLGSSLTTNNEQFF.

This clone was recorded a few times. The chain combines TRBV27 with TRBJ1-2; D unclear. V lost 7 bases and J lost 1, with 10 bases in between. Germline V gene lookup returns CDR1 MNHEY and CDR2 SMNVEV (reference sequence). The CDR3 extends over 13 amino acids. The CDR3 nucleotides read TGTGCCAGCACCACGGGAAGTAACTATGGCTACACCTTC. The encoded protein is CASTTGSNYGYTF.

This clone occurred a few times. J is TRBJ1-2 and V is TRBV19; 10 bases match TRBD1. The CDR3 totals 13 residues. Germline values: CDR1 LNHDA, CDR2 SQIVND (reference sequence). J gave up 4 bases and V 6 bases, and 2 bases lay outside the gene matches. The CDR3 loop reads CASRTGGTYGYTF. CDR3 DNA: TGTGCCAGTAGGACAGGGGGCACCTATGGCTACACCTTC.

V usage is TRBV29-1 and J usage is TRBJ2-2; no clear D gene. Germline V gene sequence: CDR1 SQVTM, CDR2 ANQGSEA. Trimming took 3 bases from V and 0 from J, leaving 5 bases between them. CDR3 length equals 13 residues. CDR3 nucleotides: TGCAGCGTTGACCGCGCGAACACCGGGGAGCTGTTTTTT. Its protein is CSVDRANTGELFF.

This clone was found once. The rearrangement joins TRBV5-1 to TRBJ2-7; the D gene is possibly TRBD2 (6 bases). The V gene's germline CDR1 is SGHRS and CDR2 YFSETQ. There are 13 residues in the CDR3. With 5 bases removed from V and 9 bases from J, the gap between germline ends came to 18 bases. CDR3 bases: TGCGCCAGCAGGGGGGGACGGCTTGGGGGGCAGTACTTC. It encodes CASRGGRLGGQYF.

The rearrangement joins TRBV19 to TRBJ1-3; TRBD1 agrees at 7 bases. This CDR3 is 14 amino acids long. After removal of 7 bases from V and 0 bases from J, the junction contained 3 bases not matched to a gene. Looked up from germline, CDR1 is LNHDA and CDR2 is SQIVND (reference sequence). The DNA of the CDR3 is TGTGCCAGTACGCACAGGGGCTCTGGAAACACCATATATTTT. Encoded protein: CASTHRGSGNTIYF.

The rearrangement joins TRBV18 to TRBJ1-5; 7 bases align to TRBD1. Germline CDR1 and CDR2: KGHSH and LQKENI. This CDR3 spans 14 amino acids. Germline trimming cut 6 bases from V and 1 base from J; bases unmatched to any gene: 3. The DNA of the CDR3 is TGTGCCAGCTCCCAACAGGGGAGCAATCAGCCCCAGCATTTT. Amino acids: CASSQQGSNQPQHF.

The chain recombines TRBV28 with TRBJ2-5; D is unclear. This CDR3 is built from 15 residues. V was clipped by 3 bases and J by 2 bases, with 13 bases between them. Per germline, CDR1 MDHEN and CDR2 SYDVKM. The CDR3, as DNA: TGTGCCAGCAGTTTTTTGGTTACAAAACAAGAGACCCAGTACTTC. Protein: CASSFLVTKQETQYF.

V gene TRBV24-1 combines with J gene TRBJ2-1; 12 positions agree with TRBD1. This CDR3 contains 15 residues. V lost 5 bases to trimming and J lost 10 bases; unmatched junction nucleotides: 8. Per germline, CDR1 KGHDR and CDR2 SFDVKD. The DNA for the CDR3 is TGTGCCACCAGTGGCCGGGACAGGGGGCTTCGGGAGCAGTTCTTC. This translates into CATSGRDRGLREQFF.

The chain is built from TRBV24-1 and TRBJ1-2, with 8 bases lining up with TRBD1. CDR1 and CDR2 from the germline V gene are KGHDR and SFDVKD. CDR3 size: 15 residues. V was clipped by 7 bases and J by 2 bases; unmatched bases: 8. The CDR3 here is CATRRPGTGNYGYTF. The CDR3 DNA sequence: TGTGCCACCAGACGACCCGGGACAGGCAACTATGGCTACACCTTC.

This clone was seen more than once but under ten times. The chain combines TRBV6-6 with TRBJ1-1; unclear D gene. V was clipped by 4 bases and J by 4 bases, with 10 bases between them. The CDR3 runs to 13 residues. Germline V CDR1 and CDR2: MNHNY, SVGAGI (reference sequence). CDR3 DNA sequence: TGTGCCAGCAGTTCCGAGCCCTTCACTGAAGCTTTCTTT. Its translation: CASSSEPFTEAFF.

The chain recombines TRBV10-1 with TRBJ2-3, with TRBD2 matching 11 bases. The CDR3 is 19 residues long. Germline V gene lookup returns CDR1 WNHNN and CDR2 SYGVQD (reference sequence). Trimming at V came to 0 bases and at J to 5 bases, leaving 13 bases not matched to a gene. CDR3 region: CASSESQRLAGPGVDTQYF. The CDR3 nucleotides read TGCGCCAGCAGTGAGTCACAAAGACTAGCGGGACCCGGGGTAGATACGCAGTATTTT.

The chain recombines TRBV7-9 with TRBJ1-6; D ambiguous. The germline V gene encodes CDR1 SEHNR and CDR2 FQNEAQ (reference sequence). The CDR3 length is 14 residues. V lost 3 bases and J lost 7, with 10 bases in between. DNA for the CDR3: TGTGCCAGCAGCTTCCCGAGGGAGAATTCACCCCTCCACTTT. Translated: CASSFPRENSPLHF.

The genes are TRBV10-1 and TRBJ2-7, with 7 bases aligning to TRBD2. Germline-derived CDR1 and CDR2 are WNHNN and SYGVQD (reference sequence). J was trimmed by 2 bases and V by 7 bases; bases with no gene match: 2. The CDR3 sequence is 12 residues long. Here the CDR3 DNA reads TGCGCCAGCATGGGAGGGACCTACGAGCAGTACTTC. It yields the protein CASMGGTYEQYF.

The chain uses TRBV29-1 and TRBJ1-6; 9 bases map to TRBD1. The V segment lost 6 bases and the J segment 8 bases; nucleotides outside the gene matches: 5. In germline, CDR1 is SQVTM, CDR2 ANQGSEA. The CDR3 extends over 13 amino acids. The CDR3: CSVGQGLDSPLHF. In DNA form, the CDR3 reads TGCAGCGTCGGACAGGGGTTAGATTCACCCCTCCACTTT.

The CDR3 DNA follows: TGTGCCAGTAGTGACAGGGGAGGTGGCTACACCTTC. It encodes CASSDRGGGYTF. This chain joins TRBV19 and TRBJ1-2, with 8 bases matching TRBD1. The CDR3 runs 12 residues. Per the germline V gene, CDR1 is LNHDA and CDR2 is SQIVND (reference sequence). V was clipped by 5 bases and J by 7 bases; unmatched bases: 3.

This sequence joins TRBV19 and TRBJ2-3; D may be TRBD2 (6 bases). This CDR3 is 15 amino acids long. The germline V gene encodes CDR1 LNHDA and CDR2 SQIVND (reference sequence). Deletions cut 3 bases from V and 1 base from J, with 11 bases between. For the CDR3, the DNA is TGTGCCAGTAGTATGTTAGCGGCGGGCACAGATACGCAGTATTTT. This encodes CASSMLAAGTDTQYF.

The V call is TRBV24-1, the J call TRBJ1-2; D not resolved. The V end lost 6 bases, the J end lost 2 bases, and 6 bases lay between the germline ends. CDR1 and CDR2 from the germline V gene are KGHDR and SFDVKD. CDR3 length: 12 amino acids. The CDR3 DNA reads TGTGCCACCAGTCGGGAGAACTATGGCTACACCTTC. Its translation: CATSRENYGYTF.

As to this clone: Mismatch with germline at one junction end may stem from a read error. This chain uses TRBV30 with TRBJ2-7; 8 nucleotides align to TRBD1. CDR1 and CDR2 (germline): GTSNPN, SVGIG (reference sequence). This CDR3 has 12 residues. Written as DNA, the CDR3 is TGTGCCTGGAGCGCACAACGGGGACAGGTAATATTC. The encoded protein is CAWSAQRGQVIF.

The chain is built from TRBV29-1 and TRBJ1-1, with D tentatively TRBD1 (5 bases). The CDR3 is 12 residues long. Germline CDR1 reads SQVTM; CDR2 reads ANQGSEA. Trimming stripped 7 bases from V and 3 bases from J, with 12 bases between. This CDR3 is CSADDRHTEAFF. The CDR3 DNA follows: TGCAGCGCCGATGACAGACACACTGAAGCTTTCTTT.

The chain links TRBV24-1 to TRBJ2-2, with TRBD1 identical over 8 bases. This CDR3 is 16 amino acids long. J gave up 5 bases and V 5 bases, and 9 bases lay outside the gene matches. The V gene's germline CDR1 is KGHDR and CDR2 SFDVKD. CDR3: CATSAGQGAGTGELFF. The CDR3 bases are TGTGCCACCAGTGCGGGTCAGGGGGCAGGTACCGGGGAGCTGTTTTTT.

The rearrangement joins TRBV18 to TRBJ1-2; TRBD1 matches at 8 bases. The CDR3 has 15 amino acids. The ends lost 4 bases at V and 2 bases at J; junction bases unmatched: 6. Germline CDR1 KGHSH, CDR2 LQKENI. The CDR3 reads CASSQLDRGNYGYTF. As DNA, the CDR3 is TGTGCCAGCTCACAGCTAGACAGGGGCAACTATGGCTACACCTTC.

J is TRBJ2-3 and V is TRBV29-1; TRBD2 agrees at 8 bases. V gave up 1 base and J gave up 5 bases; unmatched junction bases: 5. Germline V gene sequence: CDR1 SQVTM, CDR2 ANQGSEA. The CDR3 loop spans 14 amino acids. In DNA form, the CDR3 reads TGCAGCGTTGAAGTCGGGGGGGCAGGAGATACGCAGTATTTT. Its translation is CSVEVGGAGDTQYF.

The chain carries TRBV2 and TRBJ2-5; 8 nucleotides align to TRBD2. Germline CDR1 is SNHLY and CDR2 is FYNNEI. CDR3 size: 15 residues. The J segment lost 5 bases and the V segment lost 2 bases, leaving 7 bases of the junction unmatched. CDR3 sequence reads: CASSERGGHGETQYF. In nucleotides, the CDR3 is TGTGCCAGCAGTGAACGGGGGGGGCACGGGGAGACCCAGTACTTC.